Listed below are T cell receptor beta chains from one sample, sequenced in a study of shared clonotypes between healthy human individuals. Data came from immunoSEQ multiplex PCR; TCRdb stores just in-frame clones and leaves some out. This table has 1.5 million to 2.5 million clones, about 95% appearing once. The sequencing input was naive CD8+ T cells sorted from blood. These receptors were taken from a man aged 18 to 29 in good health. The CDR3 runs from the conserved cysteine through the conserved F or W. Each record gives: J gene, clone size, V gene, D gene, CDR3 protein, CDR3 DNA. D genes are given only for firm matches. Expanded clones are given a class, and other clones once, few, many or no size at all.

J: TRBJ2-2
size: -
V: TRBV5-8
D: -
CDR3: CASSLTGFAGELFF
DNA: TGTGCCAGCAGCTTAACGGGGTTTGCCGGGGAGCTGTTTTTT

J: TRBJ1-1
size: -
V: TRBV5-1
D: -
CDR3: CASRHPGTEAFF
DNA: TGCGCCAGCAGACATCCTGGCACTGAAGCTTTCTTT

J: TRBJ2-6
size: once
V: TRBV4-3
D: -
CDR3: CASSQDWVQDAGANVLTF
DNA: TGCGCCAGCAGCCAAGATTGGGTTCAGGACGCTGGGGCCAACGTCCTGACTTTC

J: TRBJ1-2
size: -
V: TRBV29-1
D: -
CDR3: CSVMTGESYGYTF
DNA: TGCAGCGTTATGACCGGGGAGAGCTATGGCTACACCTTC

J: TRBJ2-7
size: -
V: TRBV13
D: TRBD2
CDR3: CASSALGTSSYEQYF
DNA: TGTGCCAGCAGCGCATTGGGGACTAGCTCCTACGAGCAGTACTTC

J: TRBJ1-2
size: few
V: TRBV29-1
D: -
CDR3: CSVDGLSNYGYTF
DNA: TGCAGCGTTGACGGACTCAGTAACTATGGCTACACCTTC

J: TRBJ2-2
size: -
V: TRBV6-1
D: -
CDR3: CASSVPIPGELFF
DNA: TGTGCCAGCAGTGTTCCGATTCCCGGGGAGCTGTTTTTT

J: TRBJ2-7
size: -
V: TRBV30
D: -
CDR3: CAWMRGSYEQYF
DNA: TGTGCCTGGATGCGGGGTTCCTACGAGCAGTACTTC

J: TRBJ1-1
size: -
V: TRBV6-5
D: -
CDR3: CASSYSRSEAFF
DNA: TGTGCCAGCAGTTACTCGAGGTCTGAAGCTTTCTTT

J: TRBJ1-2
size: -
V: TRBV5-8
D: -
CDR3: CASSGYGYTF
DNA: TGTGCCAGCAGCGGCTATGGCTACACCTTC

J: TRBJ2-7
size: -
V: TRBV5-1
D: -
CDR3: CASSLGASYEQYF
DNA: TGCGCCAGCAGCTTGGGCGCATCCTACGAGCAGTACTTC

J: TRBJ2-3
size: once
V: TRBV6-5
D: -
CDR3: CATSIGGRADTQYF
DNA: TGTGCCACCTCGATCGGGGGAAGGGCAGATACGCAGTATTTT

J: TRBJ2-7
size: -
V: TRBV6-6
D: TRBD1
CDR3: CASSFGTESIYEQYF
DNA: TGTGCCAGCAGTTTCGGGACAGAAAGTATCTACGAGCAGTACTTC

J: TRBJ2-2
size: -
V: TRBV6-5
D: -
CDR3: CASSYLRVDTGELFF
DNA: TGTGCCAGCAGTTACCTCAGGGTCGACACCGGGGAGCTGTTTTTT

J: TRBJ1-6
size: -
V: TRBV7-6
D: -
CDR3: CASSRGEDSPLHF
DNA: TGTGCCAGCAGCCGAGGGGAGGATTCACCCCTCCACTTT

J: TRBJ1-3
size: -
V: TRBV30
D: -
CDR3: CAWGPGNTIYF
DNA: TGTGCCTGGGGACCTGGAAACACCATATATTTT

J: TRBJ2-1
size: -
V: TRBV19
D: TRBD2
CDR3: CASSPSGNEQFF
DNA: TGTGCCAGTAGCCCTAGCGGCAATGAGCAGTTCTTC

J: TRBJ1-5
size: -
V: TRBV19
D: -
CDR3: CASSSTPGAYNQPQHF
DNA: TGTGCCAGTTCCTCTACCCCGGGAGCCTACAATCAGCCCCAGCATTTT

J: TRBJ1-2
size: -
V: TRBV4-1
D: TRBD1
CDR3: CASSQAPGTTGSYGYTF
DNA: TGCGCCAGCAGCCAAGCCCCAGGAACGACAGGGAGCTATGGCTACACCTTC

J: TRBJ2-1
size: -
V: TRBV5-1
D: TRBD2
CDR3: CASSLSGGPGNEQFF
DNA: TGCGCCAGCAGCTTATCGGGAGGGCCGGGGAATGAGCAGTTCTTC

J: TRBJ2-7
size: -
V: TRBV7-8
D: -
CDR3: CASSPFRGAPYEQYF
DNA: TGTGCCAGCAGCCCCTTCCGCGGGGCCCCCTACGAGCAGTACTTC

J: TRBJ2-7
size: -
V: TRBV30
D: TRBD1
CDR3: CAWSVGFGTGPYEQYF
DNA: TGTGCCTGGAGTGTAGGGTTCGGGACAGGTCCCTACGAGCAGTACTTC

J: TRBJ2-3
size: -
V: TRBV27
D: TRBD2
CDR3: CASRNLAGGASDTQYF
DNA: TGTGCCAGCAGGAACCTAGCGGGAGGAGCATCAGATACGCAGTATTTT

J: TRBJ2-5
size: -
V: TRBV5-6
D: -
CDR3: CASSWTGGEETQYF
DNA: TGTGCCAGCAGCTGGACGGGCGGGGAGGAGACCCAGTACTTC

J: TRBJ1-1
size: -
V: TRBV18
D: -
CDR3: CASSADNTEAFF
DNA: TGTGCCAGCTCAGCCGATAACACTGAAGCTTTCTTT

J: TRBJ1-3
size: -
V: TRBV5-8
D: -
CDR3: CASISPFSSGNTIYF
DNA: TGTGCCAGCATAAGTCCCTTTAGCTCTGGAAACACCATATATTTT

J: TRBJ2-7
size: once
V: TRBV28
D: -
CDR3: CASSLTASYEQYF
DNA: TGTGCCAGCAGTTTAACAGCTTCCTACGAGCAGTACTTC

J: TRBJ2-7
size: -
V: TRBV15
D: -
CDR3: CATSRDGYRDYEQYF
DNA: TGTGCCACCAGCAGAGATGGTTACAGGGACTACGAGCAGTACTTC

J: TRBJ1-1
size: -
V: TRBV5-6
D: -
CDR3: CASSLLAFGQLLNTEAFF
DNA: TGTGCCAGCAGCTTGTTGGCTTTCGGCCAGCTTCTGAACACTGAAGCTTTCTTT

J: TRBJ2-3
size: -
V: TRBV30
D: -
CDR3: CAWTHLGSRTDTQYF
DNA: TGTGCCTGGACCCACTTGGGCTCGCGCACAGATACGCAGTATTTT

J: TRBJ2-7
size: -
V: TRBV6-5
D: -
CDR3: CASSYQGLSYEQYF
DNA: TGTGCCAGCAGTTACCAGGGCCTCTCCTACGAGCAGTACTTC

J: TRBJ2-7
size: -
V: TRBV30
D: -
CDR3: CAWSAIHGREQYF
DNA: TGTGCCTGGAGTGCCATCCACGGACGCGAGCAGTACTTC

J: TRBJ2-1
size: -
V: TRBV6-6
D: TRBD1
CDR3: CASSYDGQELGEQFF
DNA: TGTGCCAGCAGTTATGATGGACAGGAGTTGGGTGAGCAGTTCTTC

J: TRBJ2-1
size: -
V: TRBV19
D: TRBD1
CDR3: CASSRDRGSYNEQFF
DNA: TGTGCCAGTAGCCGGGACAGGGGATCCTACAATGAGCAGTTCTTC

J: TRBJ1-2
size: -
V: TRBV19
D: -
CDR3: CASSHAETGPGYGYTF
DNA: TGTGCCAGTAGCCACGCCGAAACAGGGCCGGGGTATGGCTACACCTTC

J: TRBJ2-7
size: -
V: TRBV27
D: TRBD1
CDR3: CASSSLQGESYEQYF
DNA: TGTGCCAGCAGTTCCCTCCAGGGGGAGTCCTACGAGCAGTACTTC

J: TRBJ2-1
size: once
V: TRBV6-5
D: -
CDR3: CASRLDVSSYNEQFF
DNA: TGTGCCAGCAGGCTAGACGTGAGCTCCTACAATGAGCAGTTCTTC